One and the same sample provided the 21 T cell receptor beta chains below, sequenced in a study of cytomegalovirus exposure and HLA in healthy donors. The primer mix had 60 Vbeta and 13 Jbeta primers. Data came from immunoSEQ multiplex PCR; TCRdb stores just in-frame clones and leaves some out. The sample carries some 130,000 clones, 80% to 90% recorded once. Sequences were obtained from PBMCs. Receptor source: a woman aged 25 to 39 in good health and CMV-seronegative.

This chain links TRBV10-3 with TRBJ2-5, with 12 bases fitting TRBD2. CDR3 size: 17 residues. Germline loops: CDR1 ENHRY, CDR2 SYGVKD. With V trimmed by 0 bases and J by 1 base, 3 bases remained unmatched. CDR3 bases: TGTGCCATCAGTGAGTCCCCTAGCGGGGGGGTCCAAGAGACCCAGTACTTC. This encodes CAISESPSGGVQETQYF.

The chain has TRBV30 and TRBJ2-1; TRBD1 is a possible D gene (7 bases). Germline V gene sequence: CDR1 GTSNPN, CDR2 SVGIG (reference sequence). The CDR3 length is 15 residues. Deletions cut 1 base from V and 4 bases from J, with 14 bases between. CDR3 loop: CAWSEAGGQYNEQFF. The CDR3, as DNA: TGTGCCTGGAGTGAGGCAGGGGGGCAGTACAATGAGCAGTTCTTC.

The chain joins TRBV10-3 to TRBJ1-2, with TRBD1 identical over 8 bases. Trimming removed 7 bases from V and 8 bases from J; junction bases left unmatched: 9. Germline V gene data show CDR1 as ENHRY and CDR2 as SYGVKD. This CDR3 is built from 13 residues. In nucleotides, the CDR3 is TGTGCCATCACAGGGGGCGCGATGGAGGGCTACACCTTC. It yields the protein CAITGGAMEGYTF.

This clone was picked up one time. This rearrangement joins TRBV5-1 to TRBJ1-4; maybe TRBD1 (5 bases). Germline lookup yields CDR1 SGHRS and CDR2 YFSETQ. The CDR3 loop spans 15 amino acids. Trimming removed 0 bases at V and 2 bases at J, with 8 bases between. CDR3 DNA: TGCGCCAGCAGCTTGGAGGGGTATACTAATGAAAAACTGTTTTTT. Protein sequence: CASSLEGYTNEKLFF.

The chain joins TRBV28 to TRBJ2-3, with 8 bases matching TRBD2. Germline V CDR1 and CDR2: MDHEN, SYDVKM. J lost 1 base, V lost 7 bases, and 1 base had no gene match. This CDR3 is built from 13 residues. DNA for the CDR3: TGTGCCAGCACACTAGCGGGCACAGATACGCAGTATTTT. Protein sequence: CASTLAGTDTQYF.

Only a few counts were recorded for this clone. The chain has TRBV30 and TRBJ1-4; D might be TRBD1 (6 bases). From germline, CDR1 is GTSNPN and CDR2 SVGIG (reference sequence). V lost 7 bases and J lost 6, with 24 bases in between. The CDR3 loop spans 16 amino acids. For the CDR3, the DNA is TGTGCCTATGGAGAAAAGGGCGGGGGCCTCTATGAAAAACTGTTTTTT. Protein sequence: CAYGEKGGGLYEKLFF.

This chain links TRBV28 with TRBJ2-4, with a possible D match to TRBD1 (5 bases). V lost 6 bases and J 6 bases, leaving 12 bases between the germline ends. This CDR3 contains 13 residues. Germline assignment: CDR1 MDHEN and CDR2 SYDVKM. The CDR3, as DNA: TGTGCCAGCAGAGCAGGGCAGACAAACATTCAGTACTTC. It translates to CASRAGQTNIQYF. The complete variable domain, with remaining parts taken from reference TRBV28 and TRBJ2-4, reads DVKVTQSSRYLVKRTGEKVFLECVQDMDHENMFWYRQDPGLGLRLIYFSYDVKMKEKGDIPEGYSVSREKKERFSLILESASTNQTSMYLCASRAGQTNIQYFGAGTRLSVL.

The J gene is TRBJ2-7, the V gene TRBV18; possible D gene TRBD1, 8 bases. The CDR3 consists of 15 residues. V was trimmed by 4 bases and J by 6 bases, leaving 19 bases between them. The germline V gene encodes CDR1 KGHSH and CDR2 LQKENI. CDR3 nucleotide sequence: TGTGCCAGCTCACAGCTTCTACAGGGGGAGGGCGAGCAGTACTTC. Amino acid sequence: CASSQLLQGEGEQYF.

The chain uses TRBV4-3 and TRBJ1-2; D remains ambiguous. The CDR3 has 14 residues. The germline V gene has CDR1 LGHNA and CDR2 YSLEER. V lost 4 bases, J lost 0 bases, and 9 bases lay in between. CDR3 sequence: CASSPVQANYGYTF. CDR3 DNA sequence: TGCGCCAGCAGCCCCGTCCAGGCTAACTATGGCTACACCTTC.

This rearrangement joins TRBV6-4 to TRBJ1-1; a possible D gene is TRBD1 (5 bases). CDR3 size: 14 residues. Per the germline V gene, CDR1 is MRHNA and CDR2 is SNTAGT. Trimming left V 6 bases short and J 4 bases short, with 15 bases between. CDR3 in DNA: TGTGCCAGCAGAGTCTCAGGGTTAACCACTGAAGCTTTCTTT. It yields the protein CASRVSGLTTEAFF.

The chain employs TRBV9 and TRBJ1-1; 7 nucleotides align to TRBD1. Germline CDR1 is SGDLS and CDR2 is YYNGEE. The CDR3 contains 15 residues. The J segment lost 0 bases and the V segment lost 4 bases, leaving 6 bases of the junction unmatched. The CDR3 protein is CASSRTGDVNTEAFF. The CDR3 DNA is TGTGCCAGCAGCCGGACAGGAGACGTGAACACTGAAGCTTTCTTT.

This chain uses TRBV28 with TRBJ2-5, with a tentative D call TRBD2 (5 bases). The closer fit of TRBJ2-7 to the DNA end suggests the J call may be wrong. CDR1 and CDR2 (germline): MDHEN, SYDVKM. This CDR3 region has 14 residues. The CDR3 nucleotides are TGTGCCAGCTTCCCGGGGAGAAGAGACTACGAGCAGTACTTC. Protein: CASFPGRRDYEQYF.

The chain is built from TRBV2 and TRBJ2-4; 10 bases are shared with TRBD1. CDR3 length: 18 amino acids. V lost 7 bases and J lost 1; bases outside the gene matches: 13. Looked up from germline, CDR1 is SNHLY and CDR2 is FYNNEI. The CDR3 loop is CASKGGDRGLRAKNIQYF. CDR3 coding DNA: TGTGCCAGCAAGGGGGGAGACAGGGGGCTTCGGGCCAAAAACATTCAGTACTTC.

This clone was seen only once. The chain recombines TRBV7-9 with TRBJ1-1, with D possibly TRBD1 on 5 matching bases. Germline-derived CDR1 and CDR2 are SEHNR and FQNEAQ (reference sequence). The V end was cut by 5 bases, the J end by 1 base, with 8 bases between. The CDR3 length is 13 residues. The CDR3, as DNA: TGTGCCAGCAGCCCTAGGGGGAACACTGAAGCTTTCTTT. Its protein is CASSPRGNTEAFF.

The gene calls are TRBV7-8 and TRBJ2-2; TRBD1 is a possible D gene (6 bases). The V gene lost 5 bases and the J gene lost 4 bases, with 17 bases spanning the gap. In germline, CDR1 is SGHVS, CDR2 FQNEAQ. The CDR3 has 16 residues. DNA for the CDR3: TGTGCCAGCAGCCCCTGGGTGGGGGCGCCCACCGGGGAGCTGTTTTTT. Residues: CASSPWVGAPTGELFF. The entire variable domain, with the rest obtained from reference TRBV7-8 and TRBJ2-2, is as follows: GAGVSQSPRYKVAKRGQDVALRCDPISGHVSLFWYQQALGQGPEFLTYFQNEAQLDKSGLPSDRFFAERPEGSVSTLKIQRTQQEDSAVYLCASSPWVGAPTGELFFGEGSRLTVL.

This clone came up a few times. The rearrangement links TRBV7-9 to TRBJ2-1, with 10 bases fitting TRBD1. The CDR3 contains 17 residues. Losses at the gene ends were 4 bases for V and 8 bases for J; bases not matched to a gene: 14. CDR1 is SEHNR and CDR2 is FQNEAQ in the germline V gene (reference sequence). DNA of the CDR3: TGTGCCAGCAGCTCAGGACCCAGCTTGGGACAGGGGCATGAGCAGTTCTTC. This sequence encodes CASSSGPSLGQGHEQFF.

The V and J genes are TRBV7-9 and TRBJ1-2; the D gene is possibly TRBD1 (6 bases). Germline loops: CDR1 SEHNR, CDR2 FQNEAQ (reference sequence). The CDR3 runs 13 residues. V lost 4 bases, J lost 5 bases, and 11 bases lay in between. The CDR3 region is CASSWTDPYGYTF. DNA for the CDR3: TGTGCCAGCAGCTGGACAGACCCATATGGCTACACCTTC.

This clone was recorded only once. J is TRBJ2-7 and V is TRBV15; 10 positions agree with TRBD1. V lost 1 base, J lost 4 bases, and 7 bases stayed unmatched. Germline V gives CDR1 LNHNV, CDR2 YYDKDF (reference sequence). The CDR3 totals 16 residues. CDR3 amino acids: CATSRGPPGQGYEQYF. The CDR3 DNA follows: TGTGCCACCAGCAGAGGCCCTCCGGGACAGGGGTACGAGCAGTACTTC.

The chain joins TRBV29-1 to TRBJ2-2; 11 bases match TRBD2. Germline V gene data show CDR1 as SQVTM and CDR2 as ANQGSEA. This CDR3 is 17 amino acids long. Trimming removed 4 bases from V and 7 bases from J; junction bases left unmatched: 14. CDR3 sequence reads: CSVAEVAGGPSIGELFF. Written as DNA, the CDR3 is TGCAGCGTTGCTGAGGTAGCGGGGGGGCCTTCGATCGGGGAGCTGTTTTTT.

V and J are TRBV28 and TRBJ1-1; 10 bases match TRBD1. This CDR3 is built from 13 residues. J lost 10 bases, V lost 4 bases, and 6 bases had no gene match. From germline, CDR1 is MDHEN and CDR2 SYDVKM. CDR3 loop: CASSSSRDRGAFF. The CDR3 DNA follows: TGTGCCAGCAGTTCTAGTCGGGACAGGGGAGCTTTCTTT. Supplemented by reference TRBV28 and TRBJ1-1, the full variable domain reads DVKVTQSSRYLVKRTGEKVFLECVQDMDHENMFWYRQDPGLGLRLIYFSYDVKMKEKGDIPEGYSVSREKKERFSLILESASTNQTSMYLCASSSSRDRGAFFGQGTRLTVV.

This clone was observed once. This rearrangement joins TRBV7-2 to TRBJ2-3; tentatively, D is TRBD2 (6 bases). In germline, CDR1 is SGHTA, CDR2 FQGNSA. The CDR3 consists of 16 residues. V was pared by 2 bases and J by 3 bases, with 15 bases between. The CDR3 DNA reads as TGTGCCAGCAGCTTAACGGGACTCCGGCGGACAGATACGCAGTATTTT. Translating gives CASSLTGLRRTDTQYF.